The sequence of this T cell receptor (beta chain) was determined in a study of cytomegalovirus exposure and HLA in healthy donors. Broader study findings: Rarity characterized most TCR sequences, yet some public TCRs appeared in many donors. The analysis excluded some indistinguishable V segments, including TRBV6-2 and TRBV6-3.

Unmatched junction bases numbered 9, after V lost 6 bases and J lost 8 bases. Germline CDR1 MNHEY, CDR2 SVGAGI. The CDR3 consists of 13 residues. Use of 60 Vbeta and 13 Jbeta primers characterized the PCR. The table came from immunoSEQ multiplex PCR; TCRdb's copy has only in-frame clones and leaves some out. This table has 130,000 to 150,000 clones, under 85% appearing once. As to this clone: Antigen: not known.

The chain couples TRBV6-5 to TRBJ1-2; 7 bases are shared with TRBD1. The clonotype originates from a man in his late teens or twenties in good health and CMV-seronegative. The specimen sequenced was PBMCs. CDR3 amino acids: CASSPRQGQGYTF. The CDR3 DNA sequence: TGTGCCAGCAGCCCCCGACAGGGACAAGGCTACACCTTC.